The clone carrying this TCR beta chain was seen a few times. What it binds is unknown. Germline V lookup: CDR1 SGDLS, CDR2 YYNGEE. CDR3 length: 14 residues. Trimming shortened V by 1 base and J by 5 bases, and 12 bases separated the two germline ends. This sample is part of a study of blood T cells in healthy people across ages. General study points: When set beside aged donors, long-lived donors presented more naive CD4+ cells and higher diversity.

Healthy individuals of Caucasian origin from Russia, aged roughly 6 to 95, served as donors. Using a J-beta primer mix together with a sample-barcoded 5' primer, a second PCR was run for 7 to 11 cycles. Each CDR3 protein is one row after TCRdb ran MiXCR on the 5' RACE reads. The sample contains hundreds of thousands of distinct CDR3 sequences, approximately 21% of which appear only once. This sequence was found in a man between 65 and 85 years old in good health. V usage is TRBV9 and J usage is TRBJ2-5; D is possibly TRBD2 (6 bases). Source material: blood. The CDR3 loop is CASSVTGRGETQYF. In DNA, the CDR3 is TGTGCCAGCAGCGTAACCGGGAGAGGGGAGACCCAGTACTTC.